Sequencing of this TCR beta chain was carried out in a study of a mutant IDH1 vaccine in newly diagnosed glioma. Study summary: Sex among treated patients split around 60% male, roughly 38% female; mean age was approximately 40 years. Study-level results: Less than 95% of patients showed vaccine-induced immune responses across multiple MHC alleles.

Time point indicated: week 23, last vaccination. With topical imiquimod, each dose of the vaccine consisted of 300 ug of mutant IDH1 20-mer peptide. Profiled with immunoSEQ multiplex PCR; TCRdb holds only in-frame clones, not every one. Of 45,000 to 65,000 clones listed, about 81% are singletons. As to this clone: The antigen is unknown.

V was clipped by 7 bases and J by 3 bases, with 12 bases between them. Germline V gives CDR1 MNHEY, CDR2 SVGAGI. The CDR3 has 13 amino acids. This chain connects TRBV6-5 to TRBJ1-2, with D hard to call. Sequenced material: PBMCs, taken from a glioma patient whose treatment included an IDH1 peptide vaccine. The receptor was isolated from a woman aged 40-49 years with glioma. Some clones in this sample may be carry-over from other donors' samples. CDR3 sequence reads: CASTPGEHYGYTF. As DNA, the CDR3 is TGTGCCAGCACCCCCGGGGAACACTATGGCTACACCTTC.